The clone carrying this T cell receptor beta chain was observed a single time. This entry is derived from a study of blood T cell repertoires in COVID-19. V lost 7 bases, J lost 7 bases, and 8 bases lay in between. The germline V gene has CDR1 SNHLY and CDR2 FYNNEI. CDR3 length: 12 residues. Sequencing used immunoSEQ multiplex PCR; TCRdb keeps in-frame clones, though not all of them. This sample yields about 150,000 clones, of which around 82% are seen a single time; over 5% belongs to the top ten. Ages ranged from roughly 18 to 100 years, with residence in around 24 US areas. Cohorts were assigned according to the clinical history that participants reported.

The sample consisted of PBMCs or T cells enriched from blood (not recorded which). The clonotype was recovered from a woman in her forties or fifties who had recovered from COVID-19. The chain recombines TRBV2 with TRBJ1-6; D gene uncertain. CDR3 residues: CASTEGNSPLHF. Here the CDR3 DNA reads TGTGCCAGCACCGAGGGAAATTCACCCCTCCACTTT.